This is a list of T cell receptor beta chains from one sample in a study of a mutant IDH1 vaccine in newly diagnosed glioma. Repertoires were generated with immunoSEQ multiplex PCR, while TCRdb's copy carries only in-frame clones and drops some. This sample has 40,000 or so clones, with 60% to 80% found just once. Sequenced material: PBMCs, taken from a glioma patient treated with radiotherapy, temozolomide or both. These receptors were taken from a middle-aged man with glioma. Some clones in this sample may be carry-over from other donors' samples. Each CDR3 is given with its conserved first and last residue. Each record gives: V gene, D gene, J gene, clone size, CDR3 DNA, CDR3 protein. The D gene is left open where the match is weak. Expanded clones get a size class; other rows say once, few or many, or leave the size out.

>TRBV6-6|TRBD1|TRBJ1-2|once
TGTGCCAGCAGTTTAGGGACAGCCAGTGGCTACACCTTC
CASSLGTASGYTF
>TRBV6-5|TRBD1|TRBJ1-2|-
TGTGCCAGCAGTTGGGTCGGCAGGGGGCACGGCTACACCTTC
CASSWVGRGHGYTF
>TRBV5-8|-|TRBJ1-1|medium-sized
TGTGCCAGCAGCTTGGGGGCATCCACTGAAGCTTTCTTT
CASSLGASTEAFF
>TRBV4-2|-|TRBJ2-3|-
TGTGCCAGCAGCCAACTAACGGGAGATACGCAGTATTTT
CASSQLTGDTQYF
>TRBV18|-|TRBJ1-2|-
TGTGCCAGCTCACCAGGGGTAGCTAACTATGGCTACACCTTC
CASSPGVANYGYTF
>TRBV6-6|-|TRBJ1-5|once
TGTGCCAGCAGTTACGTACAGGGCGTCGCTCCCCAGCATTTT
CASSYVQGVAPQHF
>TRBV28|-|TRBJ2-5|-
TGTGCCAGCAGTTTTCTTCGGACGGAACAAGAGACCCAGTACTTC
CASSFLRTEQETQYF
>TRBV5-5|TRBD1|TRBJ1-6|-
TGTGCCAGCAGCCCGACAGGGGTAAATTCACCCCTCCACTTT
CASSPTGVNSPLHF
>TRBV30|TRBD1|TRBJ1-2|-
TGTACCTGGAGACAGGGGCCGGGCTATGGCTACACCTTC
CTWRQGPGYGYTF
>TRBV6-6|-|TRBJ2-3|-
TGTGCCAGCAGTTACCCCCGAGGGCAAACCACAGATACGCAGTATTTT
CASSYPRGQTTDTQYF
>TRBV4-3|TRBD2|TRBJ2-5|-
TGCGCCAGCAGCCAAGGAGGAGCGGGGGGGGAGACCCAGTACTTC
CASSQGGAGGETQYF
>TRBV30|-|TRBJ2-1|-
TGTGCCTGGGGGACTGGCCCCTACAATGAGCAGTTCTTC
CAWGTGPYNEQFF
>TRBV5-1|-|TRBJ2-7|medium-sized
TGCGCCAGCAGCTTGGGGCTGGAGGGCGAGCAGTACTTC
CASSLGLEGEQYF
>TRBV18|-|TRBJ1-5|few
TGTGCCAGCTCACCAGAAAGGGACGGTAATCAGCCCCAGCATTTT
CASSPERDGNQPQHF
>TRBV11-2|-|TRBJ1-1|-
TGTGCCAGCAGCTCCCGAGAGAGACTGAACACTGAAGCTTTCTTT
CASSSRERLNTEAFF
>TRBV4-1|-|TRBJ2-7|-
TGCGCCAGCAGCCAATTTCGGGGGACGGACGAGCAGTACTTC
CASSQFRGTDEQYF
>TRBV6-6|-|TRBJ1-1|-
TGTGCCAGCAGTCCCGACAGGCTAAACACTGAAGCTTTCTTT
CASSPDRLNTEAFF
>TRBV30|-|TRBJ2-7|-
TGTGCCTGGAGTGGGGGCAGGGGCAACGAGCAGTACTTC
CAWSGGRGNEQYF
>TRBV6-5|TRBD1|TRBJ1-4|few
TGTGCCAGCAGTTACTCTTTTGGGACAGCAAATGAAAAACTGTTTTTT
CASSYSFGTANEKLFF
>TRBV2|-|TRBJ1-1|-
TGTGCCAGCAGTGAACAGGGCATGAACACTGAAGCTTTCTTT
CASSEQGMNTEAFF
>TRBV5-4|TRBD1|TRBJ1-2|-
TGTGCCAGCAGCTTGGGGGACAGGGACTATGGCTACACCTTC
CASSLGDRDYGYTF
>TRBV5-1|TRBD1|TRBJ2-7|-
TGCGCCAGCAGCTCCTCCGGGACAGTTGTGGAGCAGTACTTC
CASSSSGTVVEQYF
>TRBV2|TRBD1|TRBJ1-4|-
TGTGCCAGCAGCGCGGCACAGGGGAACGAAAAACTGTTTTTT
CASSAAQGNEKLFF
>TRBV5-4|-|TRBJ2-5|-
TGTGCCAGCAGCGTAGCAGGGCAAGAGACCCAGTACTTC
CASSVAGQETQYF
>TRBV6-4|-|TRBJ2-1|few
TGTGCCAGCAGTGACTCGGGGCACAATGAGCAGTTCTTC
CASSDSGHNEQFF
>TRBV10-2|-|TRBJ1-1|-
TGCGCCACCCGACCACCCGGGGGGTTGAACACTGAAGCTTTCTTT
CATRPPGGLNTEAFF
>TRBV5-4|TRBD1|TRBJ1-6|-
TGTGCCAGCAGCTTGGCTGGACAGGGGGCTGGATCACCCCTCCACTTT
CASSLAGQGAGSPLHF
>TRBV6-5|TRBD2|TRBJ2-7|-
TGTGCCAGCAGTTACGGGCGGGGGGGATACGAGCAGTACTTC
CASSYGRGGYEQYF
>TRBV5-4|-|TRBJ1-2|-
TGTGCCAGCAGCCCGGACAGCAACTATGGCTACACCTTC
CASSPDSNYGYTF
>TRBV6-5|TRBD1|TRBJ2-1|-
TGTGCCAGCAGACCCACAGGGGGCCGGGAGCAGTTCTTC
CASRPTGGREQFF
>TRBV19|-|TRBJ1-1|-
TGTGCCAGTAGTATAGATTTTGGGAGGGTTAACACTGAAGCTTTCTTT
CASSIDFGRVNTEAFF
>TRBV30|TRBD1|TRBJ1-1|few
TGTGCCTGGAACCCCCGGGGGGACAGGGGATTT
CAWNPRGDRGF
>TRBV30|-|TRBJ1-3|-
TGTGCCTGGAGTGCGGGACTGAGTGGAAACACCATATATTTT
CAWSAGLSGNTIYF
>TRBV18|-|TRBJ1-1|-
TGTGCCAGCTCACCACTTCTCGGGCAGGGCACTGAAGCTTTCTTT
CASSPLLGQGTEAFF
>TRBV7-2|-|TRBJ2-7|-
TGTGCCAGCAGCTTAGACTCCTCACAGAACTACGAGCAGTACTTC
CASSLDSSQNYEQYF
>TRBV13|-|TRBJ1-1|once
TGTGCCAGCAGCTTAGACACGGACACTGAAGCTTTCTTT
CASSLDTDTEAFF
>TRBV2|-|TRBJ2-1|-
TGTGCCAGCAGTCCTACAGCTTCCCGTCTCTCCTACAATGAGCAGTTCTTC
CASSPTASRLSYNEQFF
>TRBV30|TRBD2|TRBJ2-5|-
TGTGCCTGGGCTAGCGGGGTCGAGACCCAGTACTTC
CAWASGVETQYF
>TRBV19|-|TRBJ1-1|-
TGTGCCAGTAGCGGCTTGGGAGGAGAGGCTTTCTTT
CASSGLGGEAFF
>TRBV7-5|-|TRBJ2-6|-
TGTGCCAGAAGCCTACCGGGACAGGGAACTGGGGCCAACGTCCTGACTTTC
CARSLPGQGTGANVLTF
>TRBV6-1|-|TRBJ1-6|-
TGTGCCAGCAGAACAATCTTAAATTCACCCCTCCACTTT
CASRTILNSPLHF
>TRBV27|TRBD1|TRBJ1-5|-
TGTGCCAGCAGTTGGGACAGGGTCAATCAGCCCCAGCATTTT
CASSWDRVNQPQHF
>TRBV9|TRBD2|TRBJ2-1|-
TGTGCCAGCAGCCCCACTAGCGGGGGCCCCCATGAGCAGTTCTTC
CASSPTSGGPHEQFF
>TRBV19|TRBD1|TRBJ2-1|-
TGTGCCAGTAGTCTCGACAGGGGAGCTGGCAATGAGCAGTTCTTC
CASSLDRGAGNEQFF
>TRBV6-1|TRBD1|TRBJ1-1|large
TGTGCCAGCAGTGTCATCTTTTGGACAGGTTCAGCGGGCACTGAAGCTTTCTTT
CASSVIFWTGSAGTEAFF